The clone carrying this T cell receptor (beta chain) was seen a handful of times. This CDR3 contains 17 residues. Germline CDR1 and CDR2: LNHDA and SQIVND (reference sequence). Trimming shortened V by 3 bases and J by 0 bases, and 15 bases separated the two germline ends. The sample belongs to a study of regulatory T cells in long-lasting Graves disease. Time point here: newly diagnosed GD, antithyroid drugs for less than 3 months. The TCR library used RNA extracted from PBMCs. Libraries of TCR beta came from iRepertoire HTBI primers plus Arm-PCR of CDR3 regions. From the multiplex PCR reads, TCRdb called clonotypes with MiXCR, one entry per CDR3 protein. This table has about 500,000 distinct CDR3 sequences, 12% appearing once. These data also formed part of another study, on T cells in Graves' hyperthyroidism and ophthalmopathy.

The sample here was peripheral blood mononuclear cells (PBMCs), taken at new diagnosis, from a patient treated with antithyroid drugs. The chain couples TRBV19 to TRBJ1-5; no clear D. This receptor was obtained from a woman aged 25 to 39 with Graves disease. CDR3 in amino acids: CASSISLQLYSNQPQHF. The CDR3 bases are TGTGCCAGTAGTATTTCTTTACAGCTTTATAGCAATCAGCCCCAGCATTTT.